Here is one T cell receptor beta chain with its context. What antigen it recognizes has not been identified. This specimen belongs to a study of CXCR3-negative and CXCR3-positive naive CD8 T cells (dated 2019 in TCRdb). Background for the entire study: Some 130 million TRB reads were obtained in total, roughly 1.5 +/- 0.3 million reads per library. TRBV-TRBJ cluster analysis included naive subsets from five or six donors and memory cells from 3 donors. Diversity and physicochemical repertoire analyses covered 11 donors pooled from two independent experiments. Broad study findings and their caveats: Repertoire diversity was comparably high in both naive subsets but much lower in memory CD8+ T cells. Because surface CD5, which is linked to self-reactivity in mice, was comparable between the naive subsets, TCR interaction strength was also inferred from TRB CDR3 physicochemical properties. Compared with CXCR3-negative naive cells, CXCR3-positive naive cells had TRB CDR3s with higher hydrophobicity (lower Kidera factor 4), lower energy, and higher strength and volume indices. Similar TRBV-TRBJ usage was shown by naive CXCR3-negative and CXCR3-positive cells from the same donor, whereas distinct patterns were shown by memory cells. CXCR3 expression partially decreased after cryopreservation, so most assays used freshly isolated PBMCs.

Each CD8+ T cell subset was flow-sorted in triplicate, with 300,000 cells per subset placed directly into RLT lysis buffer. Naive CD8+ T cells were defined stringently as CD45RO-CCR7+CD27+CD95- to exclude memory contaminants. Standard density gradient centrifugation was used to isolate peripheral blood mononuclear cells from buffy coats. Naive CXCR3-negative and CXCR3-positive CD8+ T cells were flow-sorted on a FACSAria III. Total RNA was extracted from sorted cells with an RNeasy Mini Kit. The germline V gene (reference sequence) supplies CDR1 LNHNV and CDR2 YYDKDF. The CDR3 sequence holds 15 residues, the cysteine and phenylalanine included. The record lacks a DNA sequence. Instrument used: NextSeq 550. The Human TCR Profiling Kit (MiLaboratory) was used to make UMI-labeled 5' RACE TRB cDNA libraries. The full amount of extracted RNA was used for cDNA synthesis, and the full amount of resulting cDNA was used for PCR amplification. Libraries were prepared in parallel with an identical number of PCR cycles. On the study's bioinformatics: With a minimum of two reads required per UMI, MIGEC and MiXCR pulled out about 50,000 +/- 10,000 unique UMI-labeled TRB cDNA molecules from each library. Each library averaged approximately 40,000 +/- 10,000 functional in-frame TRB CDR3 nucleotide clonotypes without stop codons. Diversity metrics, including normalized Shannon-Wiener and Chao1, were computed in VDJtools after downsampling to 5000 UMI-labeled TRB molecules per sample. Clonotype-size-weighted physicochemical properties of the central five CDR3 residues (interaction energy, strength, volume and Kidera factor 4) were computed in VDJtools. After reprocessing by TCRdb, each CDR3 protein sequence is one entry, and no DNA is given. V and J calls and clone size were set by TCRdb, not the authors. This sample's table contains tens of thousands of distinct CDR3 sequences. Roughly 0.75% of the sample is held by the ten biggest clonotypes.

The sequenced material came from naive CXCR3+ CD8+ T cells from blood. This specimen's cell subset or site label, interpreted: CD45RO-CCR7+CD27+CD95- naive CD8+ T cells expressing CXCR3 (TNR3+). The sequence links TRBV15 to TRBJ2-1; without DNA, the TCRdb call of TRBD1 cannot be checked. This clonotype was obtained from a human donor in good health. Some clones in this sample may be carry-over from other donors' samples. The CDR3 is CATSSRDSLRDEQFF.